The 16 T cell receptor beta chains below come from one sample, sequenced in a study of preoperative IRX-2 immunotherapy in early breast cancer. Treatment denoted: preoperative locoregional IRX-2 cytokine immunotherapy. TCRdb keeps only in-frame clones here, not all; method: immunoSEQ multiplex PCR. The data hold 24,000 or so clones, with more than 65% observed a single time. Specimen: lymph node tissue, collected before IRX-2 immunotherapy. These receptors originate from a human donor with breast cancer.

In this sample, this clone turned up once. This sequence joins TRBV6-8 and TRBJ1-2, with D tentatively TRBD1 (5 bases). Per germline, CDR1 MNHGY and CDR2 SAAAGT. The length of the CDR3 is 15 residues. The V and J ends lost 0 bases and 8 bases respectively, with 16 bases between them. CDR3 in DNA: TGTGCCAGCAGTTACTCGATGTGGGGGGAGAGGGGCTACACCTTC. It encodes CASSYSMWGERGYTF.

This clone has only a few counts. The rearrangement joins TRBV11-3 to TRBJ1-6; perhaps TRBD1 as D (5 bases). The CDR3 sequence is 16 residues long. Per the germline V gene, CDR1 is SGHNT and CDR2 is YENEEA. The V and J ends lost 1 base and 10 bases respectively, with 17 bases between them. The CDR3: CASSLGGVTRDSPLHF. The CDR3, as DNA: TGTGCCAGCAGCTTAGGGGGGGTGACCAGGGACTCACCCCTCCACTTT.

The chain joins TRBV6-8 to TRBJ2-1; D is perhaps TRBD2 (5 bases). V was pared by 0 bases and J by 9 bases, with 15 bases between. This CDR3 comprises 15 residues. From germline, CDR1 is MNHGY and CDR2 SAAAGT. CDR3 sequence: CASSYSRESNPEQFF. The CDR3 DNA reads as TGTGCCAGCAGTTACTCGAGGGAATCAAACCCTGAGCAGTTCTTC.

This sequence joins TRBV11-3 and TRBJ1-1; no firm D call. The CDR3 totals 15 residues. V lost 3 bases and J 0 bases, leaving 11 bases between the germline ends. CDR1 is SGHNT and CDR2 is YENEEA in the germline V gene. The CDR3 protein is CASSLANSLNTEAFF. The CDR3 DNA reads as TGTGCCAGCAGCTTGGCAAATTCTCTGAACACTGAAGCTTTCTTT. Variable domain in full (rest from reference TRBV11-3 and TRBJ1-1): EAGVVQSPRYKIIEKKQPVAFWCNPISGHNTLYWYLQNLGQGPELLIRYENEEAVDDSQLPKDRFSAERLKGVDSTLKIQPAELGDSAVYLCASSLANSLNTEAFFGQGTRLTVV.

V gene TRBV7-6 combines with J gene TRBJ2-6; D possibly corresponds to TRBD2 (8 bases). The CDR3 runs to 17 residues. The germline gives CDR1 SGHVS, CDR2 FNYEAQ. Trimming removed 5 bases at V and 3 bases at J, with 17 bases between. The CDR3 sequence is CASSTDGRGLGANVLTF. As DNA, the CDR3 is TGTGCCAGCAGCACCGACGGGAGGGGGCTTGGGGCCAACGTCCTGACTTTC.

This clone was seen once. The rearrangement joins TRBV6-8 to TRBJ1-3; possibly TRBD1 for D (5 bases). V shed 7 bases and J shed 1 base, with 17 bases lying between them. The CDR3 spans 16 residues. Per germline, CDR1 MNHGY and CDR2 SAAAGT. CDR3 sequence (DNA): TGTGCCAGCACCGGGGCGGAATTGATTTCTGGAAACACCATATATTTT. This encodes CASTGAELISGNTIYF.

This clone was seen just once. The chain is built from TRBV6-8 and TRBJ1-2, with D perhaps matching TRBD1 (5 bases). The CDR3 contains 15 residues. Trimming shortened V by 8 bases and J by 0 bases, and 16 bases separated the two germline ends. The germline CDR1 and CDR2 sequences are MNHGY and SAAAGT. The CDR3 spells CASHSPGDSNYGYTF. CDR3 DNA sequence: TGTGCCAGCCATTCGCCGGGGGACTCTAACTATGGCTACACCTTC.

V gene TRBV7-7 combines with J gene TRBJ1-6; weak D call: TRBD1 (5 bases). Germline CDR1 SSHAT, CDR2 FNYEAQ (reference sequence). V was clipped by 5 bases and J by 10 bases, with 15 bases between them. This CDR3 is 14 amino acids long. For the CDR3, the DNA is TGTGCCAGCAGCACCGGGACCTGGGGGTCACCCCTCCACTTT. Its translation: CASSTGTWGSPLHF.

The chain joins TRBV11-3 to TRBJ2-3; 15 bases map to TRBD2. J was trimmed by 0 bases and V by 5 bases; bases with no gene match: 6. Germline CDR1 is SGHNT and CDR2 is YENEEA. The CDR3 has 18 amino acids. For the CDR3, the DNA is TGTGCCAGCAGCGCTGGACTAGCGGGGGGGTATAGCACAGATACGCAGTATTTT. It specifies CASSAGLAGGYSTDTQYF. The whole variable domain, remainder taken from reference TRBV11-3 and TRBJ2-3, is EAGVVQSPRYKIIEKKQPVAFWCNPISGHNTLYWYLQNLGQGPELLIRYENEEAVDDSQLPKDRFSAERLKGVDSTLKIQPAELGDSAVYLCASSAGLAGGYSTDTQYFGPGTRLTVL.

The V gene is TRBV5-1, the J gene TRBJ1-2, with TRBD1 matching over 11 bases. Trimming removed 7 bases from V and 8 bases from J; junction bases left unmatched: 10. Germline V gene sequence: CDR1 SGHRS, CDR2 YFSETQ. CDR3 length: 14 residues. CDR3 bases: TGCGCCAGCGGTGGACAGGGGGCGCTGAACGGCTACACCTTC. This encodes CASGGQGALNGYTF. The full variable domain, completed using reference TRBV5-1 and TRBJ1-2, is KAGVTQTPRYLIKTRGQQVTLSCSPISGHRSVSWYQQTPGQGLQFLFEYFSETQRNKGNFPGRFSGRQFSNSRSEMNVSTLELGDSALYLCASGGQGALNGYTFGSGTRLTVV.

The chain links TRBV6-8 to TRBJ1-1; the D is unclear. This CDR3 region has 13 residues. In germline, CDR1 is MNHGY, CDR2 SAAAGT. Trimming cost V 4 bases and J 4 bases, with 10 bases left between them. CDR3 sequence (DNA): TGTGCCAGCAGTTTTCAAGGGTCCACTGAAGCTTTCTTT. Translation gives CASSFQGSTEAFF.

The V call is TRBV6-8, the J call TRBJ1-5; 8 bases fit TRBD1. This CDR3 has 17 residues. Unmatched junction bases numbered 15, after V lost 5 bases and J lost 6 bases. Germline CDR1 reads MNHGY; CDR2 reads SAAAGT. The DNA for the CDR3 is TGTGCCAGCAGTACGGGCTGGGGGCAGGGGGCTGGTCAGCCCCAGCATTTT. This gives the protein CASSTGWGQGAGQPQHF.

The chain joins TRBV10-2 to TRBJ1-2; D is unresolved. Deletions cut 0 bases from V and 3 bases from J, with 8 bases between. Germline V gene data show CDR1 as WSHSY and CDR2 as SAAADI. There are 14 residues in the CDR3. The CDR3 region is CASSESMDYYGYTF. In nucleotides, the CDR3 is TGCGCCAGCAGTGAGTCTATGGACTACTATGGCTACACCTTC.

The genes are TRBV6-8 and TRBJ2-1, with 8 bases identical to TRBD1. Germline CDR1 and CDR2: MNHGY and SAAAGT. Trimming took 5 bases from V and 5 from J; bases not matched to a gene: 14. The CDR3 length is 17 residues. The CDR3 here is CASSDIRTGSPHNEQFF. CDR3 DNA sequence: TGTGCCAGCAGTGATATCAGGACAGGGTCCCCCCACAATGAGCAGTTCTTC.

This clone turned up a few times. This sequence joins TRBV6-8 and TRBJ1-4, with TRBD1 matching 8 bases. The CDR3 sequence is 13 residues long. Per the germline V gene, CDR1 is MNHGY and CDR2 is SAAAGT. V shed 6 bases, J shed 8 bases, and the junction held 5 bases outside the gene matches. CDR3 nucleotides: TGTGCCAGCAGAAGACAGGGGAACGAAAAACTGTTTTTT. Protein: CASRRQGNEKLFF.

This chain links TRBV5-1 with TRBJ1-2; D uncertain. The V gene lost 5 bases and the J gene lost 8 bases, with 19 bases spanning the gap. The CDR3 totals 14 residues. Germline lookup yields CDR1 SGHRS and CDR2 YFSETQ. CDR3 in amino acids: CASRETSGGLGYTF. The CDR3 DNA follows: TGCGCCAGCAGGGAGACATCGGGCGGGTTAGGCTACACCTTC.